These 26 T cell receptor beta chains originate from one sample sequenced in a study of spatial heterogeneity in lung cancer. TCRdb ran MiXCR on the 5' RACE reads and lists one entry per CDR3 protein. The table records roughly 48,000 distinct CDR3 sequences, about an eighth of them present only once. Time point defined: sample taken at primary tumor resection. Whole RNA obtained from tumor, nontumor lung or frozen PBMC underwent sequencing without sorting. The sequencing here drew on PBMCs, taken at surgery. All receptors come from a female donor with early-stage non-small cell lung cancer.

This chain uses TRBV13 with TRBJ2-1; unclear D gene. The CDR3 spans 12 residues. The germline V and J ends were trimmed by 6 bases and 6 bases, with 9 bases remaining between them. Germline lookup yields CDR1 PRHDT and CDR2 FYEKMQ (reference sequence). The CDR3 is CASRLTGNEQFF. DNA of the CDR3: TGTGCCAGCAGGCTGACTGGCAATGAGCAGTTCTTC.

V is TRBV12-3 or TRBV12-4 and J is TRBJ2-3, with 14 bases that match TRBD2. Germline trimming cut 9 bases from V and 7 bases from J; bases unmatched to any gene: 6. This CDR3 is 14 amino acids long. DNA for the CDR3: TGTGCCAGTTCCGGACTAGCGGGGGGTTATACGCAGTATTTT. Its protein product is CASSGLAGGYTQYF.

This chain joins TRBV20-1 and TRBJ2-1, with no clear D. Germline CDR1 is DFQATT and CDR2 is SNEGSKA (reference sequence). The length of the CDR3 is 14 residues. Trimming stripped 0 bases from V and 8 bases from J, with 14 bases between. CDR3 sequence (DNA): TGCAGTGCTAGAGATCGAGGCCTATTCCATGAGCAGTTCTTC. Its protein product is CSARDRGLFHEQFF.

The sample holds a few counts of this clonotype. The rearrangement links TRBV7-3 to TRBJ1-1, with TRBD1 matching 7 bases. This CDR3 is built from 13 residues. Per the germline V gene, CDR1 is SGHTA and CDR2 is FQGTGA. Trimming cost V 3 bases and J 4 bases; bases outside gene matches: 2. CDR3 nucleotide sequence: TGTGCCAGCAGCTTTACAGGGGCCACTGAAGCTTTCTTT. This sequence encodes CASSFTGATEAFF. The full variable domain, rest sourced from reference TRBV7-3 and TRBJ1-1, is GAGVSQTPSNKVTEKGKYVELRCDPISGHTALYWYRQSLGQGPEFLIYFQGTGAADDSGLPNDRFFAVRPEGSVSTLKIQRTERGDSAVYLCASSFTGATEAFFGQGTRLTVV.

The CDR3 coding sequence is TGCGCCAGCAGCCAAGATGGCGCAATCTACGAGCAGTACTTC. Protein sequence: CASSQDGAIYEQYF. This sequence joins TRBV4-3 and TRBJ2-7; D gene unclear. This CDR3 is built from 14 residues. Germline CDR1 LGHNA, CDR2 YSLEER. V shed 0 bases and J shed 3 bases, with 9 bases lying between them.

The chain combines TRBV6-2 or TRBV6-3 with TRBJ2-2, with a tentative D call TRBD1 (5 bases). CDR3 length: 14 residues. V lost 6 bases and J 1 base, leaving 9 bases between the germline ends. CDR1 is MNHEY, CDR2 SVGEGT, per germline. The CDR3 protein is CASRAGWNTGELFF. DNA of the CDR3: TGTGCCAGCAGGGCAGGGTGGAACACCGGGGAGCTGTTTTTT.

This chain joins TRBV7-2 and TRBJ2-5; 11 bases fit TRBD2. The CDR3 runs 18 residues. The V segment lost 0 bases and the J segment 0 bases; nucleotides outside the gene matches: 6. CDR1 and CDR2 (germline): SGHTA, FQGNSA. The CDR3 nucleotides read TGTGCCAGCAGCTTAGCGGCTAGCGGGGGGCCGTACCAAGAGACCCAGTACTTC. It specifies CASSLAASGGPYQETQYF.

This clonotype occurred many times. The CDR3 DNA sequence: TGTGCCAGCAGCCCAATAACAGGGGGCAATTCACCCCTCCACTTT. Translated, it gives CASSPITGGNSPLHF. The V gene is TRBV7-9, the J gene TRBJ1-6, with 9 bases that match TRBD1. This CDR3 has 15 residues. V was pared by 5 bases and J by 7 bases, with 6 bases of the junction left unmatched. Germline V gives CDR1 SEHNR, CDR2 FQNEAQ (reference sequence).

At least ten counts were recorded for this clonotype. J is TRBJ2-4 and V is TRBV20-1; 9 nucleotides match TRBD1. There are 12 residues in the CDR3. The germline gives CDR1 DFQATT, CDR2 SNEGSKA (reference sequence). V dropped 2 bases and J dropped 11; count of bases not matched to a gene: 4. CDR3 sequence: CSARLDRGVQYF. CDR3 nucleotides: TGCAGTGCTAGACTTGACAGGGGGGTTCAGTACTTC.

This clonotype was counted between two and nine times. The chain carries TRBV20-1 and TRBJ2-7; D may be TRBD1 or TRBD2 (6 bases each). The length of the CDR3 is 14 residues. The V gene lost 0 bases and the J gene lost 6 bases, with 15 bases spanning the gap. CDR1 and CDR2 (germline): DFQATT, SNEGSKA (reference sequence). This CDR3 reads CSARDLGGPLEQYF. In nucleotides, the CDR3 is TGCAGTGCTAGAGATCTCGGGGGCCCCCTCGAGCAGTACTTC.

This clonotype appeared a few times. The gene calls are TRBV12-3 or TRBV12-4 and TRBJ2-3; 10 positions agree with TRBD2. This CDR3 has 17 residues. V dropped 8 bases and J dropped 9; count of bases not matched to a gene: 20. CDR3 region: CASGPLDSGGPQGTQYF. The CDR3 region has the DNA TGTGCCAGCGGCCCCCTCGATAGCGGGGGGCCCCAGGGGACGCAGTATTTT.

This clonotype was picked up a small number of times. This chain connects TRBV7-9 to TRBJ2-7; D is unresolved. V was pared by 4 bases and J by 5 bases, with 9 bases between. Germline CDR1 and CDR2: SEHNR and FQNEAQ (reference sequence). The CDR3 spans 12 residues. DNA for the CDR3: TGTGCCAGCAGCTCAGGACGCGACGAGCAGTACTTC. This sequence encodes CASSSGRDEQYF.

This clonotype was seen more than once but under ten times. The genes are TRBV29-1 and TRBJ1-1; D remains ambiguous. Trimming pared 6 bases from V and 0 bases from J, leaving 26 bases between. CDR3 length equals 18 residues. Germline V gene sequence: CDR1 SQVTM, CDR2 ANQGSEA. The CDR3 loop is CSVRAFSPVGRMNTEAFF. DNA for the CDR3: TGCAGCGTCAGAGCCTTTAGTCCGGTCGGAAGGATGAACACTGAAGCTTTCTTT.

This chain connects TRBV7-8 to TRBJ1-6; D uncertain. With 5 bases removed from V and 5 bases from J, the gap between germline ends came to 10 bases. Germline V gene data show CDR1 as SGHVS and CDR2 as FQNEAQ. The CDR3 consists of 14 residues. The CDR3 spells CASSRRIDNSPLHF. The CDR3 DNA reads as TGTGCCAGCAGCAGGCGGATCGATAATTCACCCCTCCACTTT.

The gene calls are TRBV6-1 and TRBJ2-7; D possibly uses TRBD1 or TRBD2 (5 bases each). The germline V and J ends were trimmed by 8 bases and 5 bases, with 13 bases remaining between them. This CDR3 has 12 amino acids. Germline V gives CDR1 MNHNS, CDR2 SASEGT. This chain's CDR3 is CASGDPPHEQYF. For the CDR3, the DNA is TGTGCCAGCGGGGACCCACCTCACGAGCAGTACTTC.

This clonotype was seen a few times. V gene TRBV20-1 combines with J gene TRBJ1-5; a weak D match, TRBD1 (6 bases). Per the germline V gene, CDR1 is DFQATT and CDR2 is SNEGSKA (reference sequence). The V end was cut by 7 bases, the J end by 3 bases, with 13 bases between. This CDR3 comprises 13 residues. CDR3 sequence reads: CSGGAGVNQPQHF. Here the CDR3 DNA reads TGCAGTGGGGGAGCAGGGGTCAATCAGCCCCAGCATTTT.

The CDR3 reads CASSPVRRATDTQYF. The CDR3 DNA sequence: TGTGCCAGCAGTCCCGTGCGGCGGGCCACAGATACGCAGTATTTT. The chain recombines TRBV7-2 with TRBJ2-3; a weak D match, TRBD2 (5 bases). V lost 6 bases and J 2 bases, leaving 15 bases between the germline ends. The V gene's germline CDR1 is SGHTA and CDR2 FQGNSA. The CDR3 covers 15 residues.

The V gene is TRBV27, the J gene TRBJ2-7, with 10 bases that match TRBD1. The CDR3 is made up of 16 amino acids. The germline V gene encodes CDR1 MNHEY and CDR2 SMNVEV (reference sequence). Unmatched junction bases numbered 10, after V lost 5 bases and J lost 3 bases. CDR3 residues: CASSRVPGQGNYEQYF. For the CDR3, the DNA is TGTGCCAGCAGTCGAGTCCCGGGACAGGGGAACTACGAGCAGTACTTC.

The CDR3 spells CSARVSGAVAGELFF. As DNA, the CDR3 is TGCAGTGCTAGAGTCTCCGGGGCGGTGGCCGGGGAGCTGTTTTTT. V usage is TRBV20-1 and J usage is TRBJ2-2; possibly TRBD1 or TRBD2 for D (5 bases each). Germline assignment: CDR1 DFQATT and CDR2 SNEGSKA (reference sequence). With 1 base removed from V and 6 bases from J, the gap between germline ends came to 15 bases. CDR3 length equals 15 residues.

In this sample, this clonotype turned up a few times. The chain uses TRBV7-2 and TRBJ2-7; 7 positions agree with TRBD1. The CDR3 is 16 residues long. Germline CDR1 and CDR2: SGHTA and FQGNSA. Trimming cost V 3 bases and J 2 bases; bases outside gene matches: 10. The CDR3 coding sequence is TGTGCCAGCAGCTTCGGAGTAGGGGGCCGACCCTACGAGCAGTACTTC. Amino acid sequence: CASSFGVGGRPYEQYF.

This clonotype was observed a handful of times. The V gene is TRBV19, the J gene TRBJ1-1, with TRBD1 as a possible D gene (5 bases). In germline, CDR1 is LNHDA, CDR2 SQIVND (reference sequence). This CDR3 contains 14 residues. The germline V and J ends were trimmed by 3 bases and 0 bases, with 8 bases remaining between them. CDR3 region: CASSIGHLNTEAFF. The CDR3 region has the DNA TGTGCCAGTAGTATCGGACACCTGAACACTGAAGCTTTCTTT.

Here the CDR3 reads CASSGPVGSPQHF. As DNA, the CDR3 is TGTGCCAGTAGTGGACCCGTCGGTTCGCCCCAGCATTTT. The J gene is TRBJ1-5, the V gene TRBV19, with unresolved D. V was trimmed by 5 bases and J by 9 bases, leaving 14 bases between them. This CDR3 contains 13 residues. Per the germline V gene, CDR1 is LNHDA and CDR2 is SQIVND (reference sequence).

This clonotype was counted ten times or more. The chain combines TRBV28 with TRBJ1-2; no clear D. The germline V gene has CDR1 MDHEN and CDR2 SYDVKM. The CDR3 is 14 residues long. The V gene lost 5 bases and the J gene lost 3 bases, with 13 bases spanning the gap. In DNA form, the CDR3 reads TGTGCCAGCAGTGTCGGACGGAAGGACTATGGCTACACCTTC. Amino acids: CASSVGRKDYGYTF.

V is TRBV6-1 and J is TRBJ1-2; possible D gene TRBD1, 5 bases. CDR3 length equals 15 residues. Germline V gene sequence: CDR1 MNHNS, CDR2 SASEGT. Trimming left V 2 bases short and J 0 bases short, with 10 bases between. The DNA for the CDR3 is TGTGCCAGCAGTGAACTGACAGTCTCTAACTATGGCTACACCTTC. Its translation is CASSELTVSNYGYTF.

As DNA, the CDR3 is TGTGCCAGCAGCCCTTGGAGAAGCGGACAAGAGACCCAGTACTTC. Its translation: CASSPWRSGQETQYF. The chain has TRBV5-4 and TRBJ2-5; weak D call: TRBD2 (5 bases). Trimming took 4 bases from V and 2 from J, leaving 15 bases between them. The CDR3 covers 15 residues. CDR1 is SGHNT and CDR2 is YYREEE in the germline V gene (reference sequence).

This rearrangement joins TRBV2 to TRBJ1-2; 7 nucleotides align to TRBD1. V was clipped by 6 bases and J by 3 bases; unmatched bases: 1. This CDR3 has 12 amino acids. Germline V gene sequence: CDR1 SNHLY, CDR2 FYNNEI. This CDR3 is CASSTGDYGYTF. Written as DNA, the CDR3 is TGTGCCAGCAGCACAGGGGACTATGGCTACACCTTC.